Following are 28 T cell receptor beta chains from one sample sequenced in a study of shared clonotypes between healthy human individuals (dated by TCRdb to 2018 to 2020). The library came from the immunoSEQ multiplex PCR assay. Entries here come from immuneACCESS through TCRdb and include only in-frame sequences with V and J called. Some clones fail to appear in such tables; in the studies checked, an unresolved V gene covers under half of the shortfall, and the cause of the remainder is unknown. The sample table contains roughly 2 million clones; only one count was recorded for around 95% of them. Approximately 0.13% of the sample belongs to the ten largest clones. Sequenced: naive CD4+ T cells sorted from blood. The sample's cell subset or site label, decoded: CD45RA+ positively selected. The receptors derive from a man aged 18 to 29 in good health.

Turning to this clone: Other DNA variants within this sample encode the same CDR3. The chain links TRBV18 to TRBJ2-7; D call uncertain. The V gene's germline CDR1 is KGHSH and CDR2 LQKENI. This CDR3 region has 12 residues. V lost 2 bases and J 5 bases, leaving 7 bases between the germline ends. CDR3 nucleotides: TGTGCCAGCTCACCAGCAGGTAACGAGCAGTACTTC. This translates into CASSPAGNEQYF.

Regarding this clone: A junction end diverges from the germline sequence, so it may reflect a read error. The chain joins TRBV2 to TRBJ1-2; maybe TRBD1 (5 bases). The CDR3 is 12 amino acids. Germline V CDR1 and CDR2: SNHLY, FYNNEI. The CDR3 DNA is TGTGTCAGCGGGACCGAAGGCTATGGCTACACCTTC. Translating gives CVSGTEGYGYTF.

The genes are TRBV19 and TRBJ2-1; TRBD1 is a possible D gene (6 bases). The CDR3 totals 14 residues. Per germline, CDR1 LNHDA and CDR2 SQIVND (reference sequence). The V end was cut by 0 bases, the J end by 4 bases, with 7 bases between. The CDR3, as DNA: TGTGCCAGTAGTATAGAGACAGGATACAATGAGCAGTTCTTC. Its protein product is CASSIETGYNEQFF.

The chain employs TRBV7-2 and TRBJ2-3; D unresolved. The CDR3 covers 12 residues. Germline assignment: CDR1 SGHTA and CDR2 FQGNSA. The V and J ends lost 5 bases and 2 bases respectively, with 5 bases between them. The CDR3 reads CASSVPTDTQYF. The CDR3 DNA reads TGTGCCAGCAGCGTACCCACAGATACGCAGTATTTT. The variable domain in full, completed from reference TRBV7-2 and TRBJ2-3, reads GAGVSQSPSNKVTEKGKDVELRCDPISGHTALYWYRQSLGQGLEFLIYFQGNSAPDKSGLPSDRFSAERTGGSVSTLTIQRTQQEDSAVYLCASSVPTDTQYFGPGTRLTVL.

The CDR3 DNA reads as TGTGCCAGCAGCTTCGGGGACCTTGGGGGCTACACCTTC. It specifies CASSFGDLGGYTF. This chain links TRBV11-2 with TRBJ1-2; the D gene is possibly TRBD1 (5 bases). The CDR3 extends over 13 amino acids. The V gene lost 3 bases and the J gene lost 8 bases, with 13 bases spanning the gap. Per the germline V gene, CDR1 is SGHAT and CDR2 is FQNNGV.

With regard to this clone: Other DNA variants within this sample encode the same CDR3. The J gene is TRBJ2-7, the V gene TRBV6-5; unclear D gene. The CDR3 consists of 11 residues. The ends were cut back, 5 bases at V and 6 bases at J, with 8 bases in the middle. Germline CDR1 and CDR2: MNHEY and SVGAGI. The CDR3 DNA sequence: TGTGCCAGCAGTGCCCCGGGCGAGCAGTACTTC. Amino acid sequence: CASSAPGEQYF.

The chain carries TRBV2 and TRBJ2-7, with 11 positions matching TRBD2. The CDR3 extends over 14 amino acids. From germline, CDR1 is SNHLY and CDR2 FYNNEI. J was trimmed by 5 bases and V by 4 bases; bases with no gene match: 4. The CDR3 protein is CASSGLAGRNEQYF. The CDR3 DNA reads TGTGCCAGCAGTGGACTAGCGGGACGTAACGAGCAGTACTTC.

The CDR3 coding sequence is TGTGCCAGCAGCGTAGAACCGGGAGCATTTTACGAGCAGTACTTC. It yields the protein CASSVEPGAFYEQYF. V and J are TRBV9 and TRBJ2-7; the D gene is possibly TRBD2 (6 bases). The CDR3 runs 15 residues. The V end was cut by 0 bases, the J end by 4 bases, with 14 bases between. Germline V gives CDR1 SGDLS, CDR2 YYNGEE.

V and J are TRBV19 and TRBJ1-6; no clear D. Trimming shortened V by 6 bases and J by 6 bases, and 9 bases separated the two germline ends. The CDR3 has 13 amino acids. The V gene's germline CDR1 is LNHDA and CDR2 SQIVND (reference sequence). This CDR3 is CASRGRTNSPLHF. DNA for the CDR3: TGTGCCAGTAGGGGCAGAACTAATTCACCCCTCCACTTT.

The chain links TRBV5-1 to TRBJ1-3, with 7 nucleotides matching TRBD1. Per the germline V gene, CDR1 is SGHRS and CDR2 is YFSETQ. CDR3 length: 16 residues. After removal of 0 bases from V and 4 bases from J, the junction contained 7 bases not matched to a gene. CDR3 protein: CASSLAGDSSGNTIYF. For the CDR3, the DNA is TGCGCCAGCAGCTTGGCCGGGGACAGTTCCGGAAACACCATATATTTT.

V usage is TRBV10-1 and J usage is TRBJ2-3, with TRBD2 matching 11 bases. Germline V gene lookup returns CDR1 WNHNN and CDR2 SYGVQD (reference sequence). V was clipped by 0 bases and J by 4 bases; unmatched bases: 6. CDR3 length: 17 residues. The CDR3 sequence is CASSESKLAGESDTQYF. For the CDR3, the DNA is TGCGCCAGCAGTGAGTCCAAACTAGCGGGAGAGTCAGATACGCAGTATTTT.

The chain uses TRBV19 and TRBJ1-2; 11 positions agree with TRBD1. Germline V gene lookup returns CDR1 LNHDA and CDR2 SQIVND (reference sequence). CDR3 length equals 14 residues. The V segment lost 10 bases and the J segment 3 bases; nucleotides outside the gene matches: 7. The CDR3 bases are TGTGCCACCACGGACAGGGGGCTTGACTATGGCTACACCTTC. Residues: CATTDRGLDYGYTF.

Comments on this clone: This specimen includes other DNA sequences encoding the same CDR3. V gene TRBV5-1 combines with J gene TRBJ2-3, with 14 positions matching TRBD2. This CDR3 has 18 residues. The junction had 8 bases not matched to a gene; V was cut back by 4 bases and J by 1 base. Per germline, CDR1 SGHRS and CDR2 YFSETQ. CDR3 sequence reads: CASSPRLAGGLGTDTQYF. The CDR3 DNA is TGCGCCAGCAGCCCGAGACTAGCGGGGGGGCTTGGCACAGATACGCAGTATTTT.

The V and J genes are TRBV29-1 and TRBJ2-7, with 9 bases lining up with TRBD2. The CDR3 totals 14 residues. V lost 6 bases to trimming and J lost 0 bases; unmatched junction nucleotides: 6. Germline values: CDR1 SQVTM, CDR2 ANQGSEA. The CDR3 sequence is CSVDSGRTSYEQYF. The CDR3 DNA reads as TGCAGCGTGGACAGCGGGAGGACCTCCTACGAGCAGTACTTC.

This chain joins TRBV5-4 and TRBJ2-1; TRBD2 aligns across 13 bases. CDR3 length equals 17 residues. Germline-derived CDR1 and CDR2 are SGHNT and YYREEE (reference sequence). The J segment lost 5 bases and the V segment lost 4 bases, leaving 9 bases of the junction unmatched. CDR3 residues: CASSMKTGTSGDNEQFF. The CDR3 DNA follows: TGTGCCAGCAGCATGAAAACCGGGACTAGCGGGGACAATGAGCAGTTCTTC.

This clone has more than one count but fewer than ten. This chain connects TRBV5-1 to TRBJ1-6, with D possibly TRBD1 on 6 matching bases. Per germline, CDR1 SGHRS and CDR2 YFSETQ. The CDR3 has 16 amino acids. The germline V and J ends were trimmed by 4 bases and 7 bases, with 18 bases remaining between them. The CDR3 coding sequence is TGCGCCAGCAGCGGGATGTCACAGGGAGGGAATTCACCCCTCCACTTT. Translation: CASSGMSQGGNSPLHF. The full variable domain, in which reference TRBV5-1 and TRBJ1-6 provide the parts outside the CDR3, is KAGVTQTPRYLIKTRGQQVTLSCSPISGHRSVSWYQQTPGQGLQFLFEYFSETQRNKGNFPGRFSGRQFSNSRSEMNVSTLELGDSALYLCASSGMSQGGNSPLHFGNGTRLTVT.

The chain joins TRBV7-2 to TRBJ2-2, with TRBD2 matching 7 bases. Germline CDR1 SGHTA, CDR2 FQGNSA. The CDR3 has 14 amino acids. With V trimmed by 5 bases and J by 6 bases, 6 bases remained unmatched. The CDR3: CASSPGLVAGELFF. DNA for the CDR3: TGTGCCAGCAGCCCCGGACTAGTAGCCGGGGAGCTGTTTTTT. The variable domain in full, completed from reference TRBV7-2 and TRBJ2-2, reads GAGVSQSPSNKVTEKGKDVELRCDPISGHTALYWYRQSLGQGLEFLIYFQGNSAPDKSGLPSDRFSAERTGGSVSTLTIQRTQQEDSAVYLCASSPGLVAGELFFGEGSRLTVL.

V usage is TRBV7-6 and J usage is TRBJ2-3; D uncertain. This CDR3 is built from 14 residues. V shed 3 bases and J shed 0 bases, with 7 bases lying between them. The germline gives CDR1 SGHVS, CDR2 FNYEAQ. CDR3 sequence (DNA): TGTGCCAGCAGCTTTGGCGGTAGCACAGATACGCAGTATTTT. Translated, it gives CASSFGGSTDTQYF. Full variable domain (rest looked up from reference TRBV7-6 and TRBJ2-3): GAGVSQSPRYKVTKRGQDVALRCDPISGHVSLYWYRQALGQGPEFLTYFNYEAQQDKSGLPNDRFSAERPEGSISTLTIQRTEQRDSAMYRCASSFGGSTDTQYFGPGTRLTVL.

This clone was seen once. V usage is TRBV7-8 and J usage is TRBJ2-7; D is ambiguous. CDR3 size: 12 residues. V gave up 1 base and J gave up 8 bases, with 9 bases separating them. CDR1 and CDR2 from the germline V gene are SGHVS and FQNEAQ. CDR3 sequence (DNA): TGTGCCAGCAGCTTAGTTTCTGATCAGCAGTACTTC. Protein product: CASSLVSDQQYF.

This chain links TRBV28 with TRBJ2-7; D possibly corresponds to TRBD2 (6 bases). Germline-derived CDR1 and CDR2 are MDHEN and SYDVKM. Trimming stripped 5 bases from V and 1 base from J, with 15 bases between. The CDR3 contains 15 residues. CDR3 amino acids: CASSPGDGRSYEQYF. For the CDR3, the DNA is TGTGCCAGCAGTCCGGGGGACGGCCGATCCTACGAGCAGTACTTC.

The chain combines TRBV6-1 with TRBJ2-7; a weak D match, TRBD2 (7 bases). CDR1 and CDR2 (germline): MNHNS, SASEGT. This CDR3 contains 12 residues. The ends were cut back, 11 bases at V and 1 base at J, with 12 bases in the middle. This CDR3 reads CAGGRGSYEQYF. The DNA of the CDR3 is TGTGCCGGAGGGAGGGGGTCCTACGAGCAGTACTTC.

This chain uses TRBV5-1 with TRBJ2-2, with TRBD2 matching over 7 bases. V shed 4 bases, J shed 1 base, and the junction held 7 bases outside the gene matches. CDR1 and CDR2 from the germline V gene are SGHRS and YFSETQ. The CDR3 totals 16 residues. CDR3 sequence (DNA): TGCGCCAGCAGCGGGGCCCTAGCGGAGAACACCGGGGAGCTGTTTTTT. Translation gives CASSGALAENTGELFF.

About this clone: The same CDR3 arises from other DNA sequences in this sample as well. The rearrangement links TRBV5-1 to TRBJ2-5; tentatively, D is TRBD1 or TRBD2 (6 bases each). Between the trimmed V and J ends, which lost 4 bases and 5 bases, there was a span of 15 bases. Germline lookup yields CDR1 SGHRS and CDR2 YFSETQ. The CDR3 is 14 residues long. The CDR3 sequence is CASSPEGGRETQYF. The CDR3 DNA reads TGCGCCAGCAGCCCAGAGGGGGGTCGGGAGACCCAGTACTTC. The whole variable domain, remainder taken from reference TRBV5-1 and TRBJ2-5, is KAGVTQTPRYLIKTRGQQVTLSCSPISGHRSVSWYQQTPGQGLQFLFEYFSETQRNKGNFPGRFSGRQFSNSRSEMNVSTLELGDSALYLCASSPEGGRETQYFGPGTRLLVL.

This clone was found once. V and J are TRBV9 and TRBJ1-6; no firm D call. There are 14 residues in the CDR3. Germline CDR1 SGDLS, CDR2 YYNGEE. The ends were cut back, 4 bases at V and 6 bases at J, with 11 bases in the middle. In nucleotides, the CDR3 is TGTGCCAGCAGCTTAAATCCAGTTAATTCACCCCTCCACTTT. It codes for CASSLNPVNSPLHF.

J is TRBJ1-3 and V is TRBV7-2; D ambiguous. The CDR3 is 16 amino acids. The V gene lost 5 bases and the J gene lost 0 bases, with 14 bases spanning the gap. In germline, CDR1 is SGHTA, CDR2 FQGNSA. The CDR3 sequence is CASSPSWADSGNTIYF. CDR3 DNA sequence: TGTGCCAGCAGCCCCAGCTGGGCTGACTCTGGAAACACCATATATTTT.

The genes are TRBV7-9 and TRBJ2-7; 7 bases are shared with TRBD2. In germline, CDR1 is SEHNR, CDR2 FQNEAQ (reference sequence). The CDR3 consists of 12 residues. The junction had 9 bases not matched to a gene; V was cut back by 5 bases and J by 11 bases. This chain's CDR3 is CASSTTSFREYF. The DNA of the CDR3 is TGTGCCAGCAGCACGACTAGCTTCAGGGAGTACTTC.

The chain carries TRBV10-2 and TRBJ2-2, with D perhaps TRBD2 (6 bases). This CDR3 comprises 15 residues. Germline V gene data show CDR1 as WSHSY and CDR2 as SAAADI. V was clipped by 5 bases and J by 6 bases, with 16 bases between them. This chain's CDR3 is CASSRDLGMAGELFF. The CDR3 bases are TGCGCCAGCAGTCGGGACTTAGGGATGGCCGGGGAGCTGTTTTTT.

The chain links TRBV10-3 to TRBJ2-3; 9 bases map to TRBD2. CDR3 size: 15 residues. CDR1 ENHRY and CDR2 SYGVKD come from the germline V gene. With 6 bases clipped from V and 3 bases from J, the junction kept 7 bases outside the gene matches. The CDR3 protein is CAISPGLAETDTQYF. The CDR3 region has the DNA TGTGCCATCAGCCCGGGACTAGCTGAGACAGATACGCAGTATTTT.